This TCR beta chain was recorded in a study of cytomegalovirus exposure and HLA in healthy donors. This clone came up a few times. Antigen: not known. Notes on the study in general: Solely CMV serostatus was available to characterize immune exposure. Follow-up analysis later connected one missense variant in DCLRE1C with trimming of TCR beta V- and J-genes. In a later analysis, specific HLA alleles were associated with more than 15,000 TCR beta sequences at a 0.05 false discovery rate. One later analysis reportedly identified an Asian-associated ancestry cluster that showed fewer N-insertions than the approximately 700-donor mean.

Germline V lookup: CDR1 WNHNN, CDR2 SYGVQD (reference sequence). CDR3 length equals 14 residues. The trim removed 4 bases at V and 5 bases at J, leaving 2 bases unmatched. PCR employed 60 Vbeta and 13 Jbeta primers. The assay was immunoSEQ multiplex PCR, and TCRdb's table has in-frame clones only and misses some. Of under 200,000 clones listed, around 75% are singletons. Sequenced sample: PBMCs. This receptor was taken from a woman in her twenties or thirties in good health and CMV-seronegative. The rearrangement links TRBV10-1 to TRBJ1-6, with 7 bases that match TRBD1. CDR3 nucleotides: TGCGCCAGCAGTGCGGGACAGAATAATTCACCCCTCCACTTT. It specifies CASSAGQNNSPLHF.